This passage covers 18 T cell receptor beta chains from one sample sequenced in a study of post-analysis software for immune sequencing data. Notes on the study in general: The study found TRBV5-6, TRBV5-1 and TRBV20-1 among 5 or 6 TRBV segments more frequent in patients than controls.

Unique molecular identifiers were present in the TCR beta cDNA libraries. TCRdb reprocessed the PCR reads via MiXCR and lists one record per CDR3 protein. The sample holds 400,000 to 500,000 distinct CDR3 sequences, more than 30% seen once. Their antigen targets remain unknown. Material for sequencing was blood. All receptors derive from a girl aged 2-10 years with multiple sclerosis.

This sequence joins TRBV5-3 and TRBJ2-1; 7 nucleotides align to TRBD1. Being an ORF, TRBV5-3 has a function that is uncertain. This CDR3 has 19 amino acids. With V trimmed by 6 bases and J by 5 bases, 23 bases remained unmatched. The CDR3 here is CARTLDRDQGRRVHNEQFF. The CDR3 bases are TGTGCCAGAACCCTCGACAGGGATCAAGGTAGACGAGTCCACAATGAGCAGTTCTTC.

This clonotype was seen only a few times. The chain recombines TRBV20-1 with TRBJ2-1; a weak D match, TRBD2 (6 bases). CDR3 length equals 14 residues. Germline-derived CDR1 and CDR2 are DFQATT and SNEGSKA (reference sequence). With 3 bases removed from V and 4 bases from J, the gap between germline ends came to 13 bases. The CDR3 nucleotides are TGCAGTGCTAGCGGGAGACTGATTTACAATGAGCAGTTCTTC. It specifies CSASGRLIYNEQFF.

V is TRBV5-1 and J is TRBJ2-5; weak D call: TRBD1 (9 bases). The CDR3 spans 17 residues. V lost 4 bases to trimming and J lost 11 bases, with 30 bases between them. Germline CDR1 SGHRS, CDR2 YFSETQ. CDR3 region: CASSPGGTGKIYNEQYF. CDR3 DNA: TGCGCCAGCAGCCCGGGGGGGACAGGGAAAATTTACAATGAGCAGTACTTC.

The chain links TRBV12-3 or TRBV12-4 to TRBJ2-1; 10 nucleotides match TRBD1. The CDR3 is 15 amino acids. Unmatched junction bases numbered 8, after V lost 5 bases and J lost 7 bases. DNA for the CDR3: TGTGCCAGCAGTCCGGGGACAGGGGTATCGAATGAGCAGTTCTTC. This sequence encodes CASSPGTGVSNEQFF.

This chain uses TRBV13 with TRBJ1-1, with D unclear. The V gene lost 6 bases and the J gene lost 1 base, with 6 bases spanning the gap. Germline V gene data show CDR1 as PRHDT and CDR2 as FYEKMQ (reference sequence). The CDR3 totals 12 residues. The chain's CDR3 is CASSSTNTEAFF. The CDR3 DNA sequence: TGTGCCAGCAGTTCAACGAACACTGAAGCTTTCTTT.

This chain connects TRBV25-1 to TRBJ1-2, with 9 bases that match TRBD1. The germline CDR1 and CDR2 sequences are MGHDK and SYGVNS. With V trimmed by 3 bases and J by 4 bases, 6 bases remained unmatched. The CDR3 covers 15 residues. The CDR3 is CASSDWTGDFYGYTF. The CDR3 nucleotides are TGTGCCAGCAGTGATTGGACAGGGGACTTCTATGGCTACACCTTC.

The CDR3 protein is CASSFTLYNEQFF. CDR3 in DNA: TGTGCCAGCAGCTTCACCTTGTACAATGAGCAGTTCTTC. V is TRBV27 and J is TRBJ2-1; the D is unclear. Between the trimmed V and J ends, which lost 6 bases and 4 bases, there was a span of 10 bases. CDR1 MNHEY and CDR2 SMNVEV come from the germline V gene (reference sequence). This CDR3 contains 13 residues.

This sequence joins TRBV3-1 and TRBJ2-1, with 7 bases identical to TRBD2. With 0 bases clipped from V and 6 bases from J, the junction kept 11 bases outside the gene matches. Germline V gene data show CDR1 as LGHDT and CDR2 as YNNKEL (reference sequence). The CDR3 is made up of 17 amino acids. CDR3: CASSQDISGLVGNEQFF. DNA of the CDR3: TGTGCCAGCAGCCAAGATATCTCAGGACTAGTAGGCAATGAGCAGTTCTTC.

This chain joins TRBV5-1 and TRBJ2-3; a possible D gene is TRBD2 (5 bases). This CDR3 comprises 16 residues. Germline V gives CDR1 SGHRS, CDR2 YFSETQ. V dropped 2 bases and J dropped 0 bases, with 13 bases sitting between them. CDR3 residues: CASSFSRPGSTDTQYF. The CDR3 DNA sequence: TGCGCCAGCAGCTTTAGCAGGCCGGGGAGCACAGATACGCAGTATTTT.

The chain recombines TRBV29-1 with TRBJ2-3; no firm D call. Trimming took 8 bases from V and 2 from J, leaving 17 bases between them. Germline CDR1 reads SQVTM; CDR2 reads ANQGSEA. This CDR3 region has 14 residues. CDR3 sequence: CSSRLRAYTDTQYF. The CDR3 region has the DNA TGCAGCTCGAGGCTTAGGGCCTACACAGATACGCAGTATTTT.

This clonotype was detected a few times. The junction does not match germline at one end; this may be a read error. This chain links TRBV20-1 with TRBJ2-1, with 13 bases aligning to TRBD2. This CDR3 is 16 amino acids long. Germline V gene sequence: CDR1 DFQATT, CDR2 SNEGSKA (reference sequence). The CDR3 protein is CSGELAGGPSYSEQFF. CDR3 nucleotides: TGCAGTGGAGAACTAGCGGGAGGGCCCTCCTACAGTGAGCAGTTCTTC.

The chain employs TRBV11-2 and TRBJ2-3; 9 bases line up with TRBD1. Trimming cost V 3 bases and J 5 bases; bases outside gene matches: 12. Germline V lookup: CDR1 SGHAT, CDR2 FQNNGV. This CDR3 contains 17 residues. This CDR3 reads CASSFYRGLVILDTQYF. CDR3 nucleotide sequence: TGTGCCAGCAGCTTCTACAGGGGGCTGGTGATATTAGATACGCAGTATTTT.

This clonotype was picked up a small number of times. The DNA for the CDR3 is TGCGCCAGCAGTCCCGGGACGGAGAGCAATCAGCCCCAGCATTTT. Translation: CASSPGTESNQPQHF. The chain couples TRBV4-1 to TRBJ1-5, with TRBD1 as a possible D gene (5 bases). V shed 6 bases and J shed 1 base, with 13 bases lying between them. The CDR3 consists of 15 residues. Germline CDR1 is MGHRA and CDR2 is YSYEKL.

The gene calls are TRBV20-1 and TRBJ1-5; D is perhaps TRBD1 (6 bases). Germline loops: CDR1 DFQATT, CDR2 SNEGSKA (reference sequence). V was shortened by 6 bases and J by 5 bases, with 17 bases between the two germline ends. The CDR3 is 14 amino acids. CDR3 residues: CSAADRWADQPQHF. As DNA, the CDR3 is TGCAGTGCAGCAGACAGGTGGGCGGATCAGCCCCAGCATTTT.

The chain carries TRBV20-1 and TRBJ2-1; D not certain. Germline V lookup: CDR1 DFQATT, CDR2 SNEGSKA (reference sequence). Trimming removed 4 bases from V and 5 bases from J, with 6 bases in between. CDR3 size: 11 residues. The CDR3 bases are TGCAGTGCTACGATTCACAATGAGCAGTTCTTC. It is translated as CSATIHNEQFF.

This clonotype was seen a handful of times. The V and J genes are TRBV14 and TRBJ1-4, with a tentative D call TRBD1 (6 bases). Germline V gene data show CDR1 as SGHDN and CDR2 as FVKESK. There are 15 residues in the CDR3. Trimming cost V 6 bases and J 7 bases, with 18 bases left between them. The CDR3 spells CASRHTGNSAEKLFF. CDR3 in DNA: TGTGCCAGCAGACACACAGGGAATTCGGCTGAAAAACTGTTTTTT.

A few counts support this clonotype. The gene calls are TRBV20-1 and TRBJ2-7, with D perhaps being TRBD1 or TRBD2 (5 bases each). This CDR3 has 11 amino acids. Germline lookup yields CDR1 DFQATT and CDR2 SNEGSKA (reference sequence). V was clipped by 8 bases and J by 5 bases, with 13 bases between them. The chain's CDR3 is CSTGDPNEQYF. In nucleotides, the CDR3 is TGCAGTACTGGGGACCCTAACGAGCAGTACTTC.

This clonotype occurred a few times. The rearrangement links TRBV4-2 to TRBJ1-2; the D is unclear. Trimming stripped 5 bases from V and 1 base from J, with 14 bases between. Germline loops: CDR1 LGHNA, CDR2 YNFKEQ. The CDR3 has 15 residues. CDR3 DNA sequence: TGTGCCAGCAGCTACCCCCCGCGGGGTAACTATGGCTACACCTTC. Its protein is CASSYPPRGNYGYTF.